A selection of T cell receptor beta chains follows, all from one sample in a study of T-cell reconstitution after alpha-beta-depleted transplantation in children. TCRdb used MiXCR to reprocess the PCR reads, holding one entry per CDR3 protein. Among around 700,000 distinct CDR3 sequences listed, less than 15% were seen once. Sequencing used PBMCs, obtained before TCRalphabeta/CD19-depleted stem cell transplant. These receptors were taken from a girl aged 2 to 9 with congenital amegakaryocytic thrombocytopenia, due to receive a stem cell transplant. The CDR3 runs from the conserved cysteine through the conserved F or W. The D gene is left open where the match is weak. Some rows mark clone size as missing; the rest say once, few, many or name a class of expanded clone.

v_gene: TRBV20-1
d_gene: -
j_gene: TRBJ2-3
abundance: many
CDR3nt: TGCAGTGCTAGCAGGCCGCGGGGTGATACGCAGTATTTT
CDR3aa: CSASRPRGDTQYF

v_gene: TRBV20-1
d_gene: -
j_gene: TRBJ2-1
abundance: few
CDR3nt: TGCAGTGCTAGCCCACCGTCCTACAATGAGCAGTTCTTC
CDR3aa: CSASPPSYNEQFF

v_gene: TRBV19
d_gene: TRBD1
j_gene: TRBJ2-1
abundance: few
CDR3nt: TGTGCCAGTAGTCCTACGACAGGGCAACACTCCTACAATGAGCAGTTCTTC
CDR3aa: CASSPTTGQHSYNEQFF

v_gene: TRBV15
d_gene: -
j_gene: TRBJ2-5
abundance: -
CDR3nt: TGTGCCACCAGCAACCCCGGACGGTTCGCCCAGTACTTC
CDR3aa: CATSNPGRFAQYF

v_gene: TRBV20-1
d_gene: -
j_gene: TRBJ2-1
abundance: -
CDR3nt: TGCAGTGCTAGCGGTTTAGTGGGAGCGCGAAGTGAGCAGTTCTTC
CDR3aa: CSASGLVGARSEQFF

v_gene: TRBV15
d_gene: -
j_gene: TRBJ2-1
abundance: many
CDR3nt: TGTGCCACCAGCAGAGATGGTAGCGACTACAATGAGCAGTTCTTC
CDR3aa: CATSRDGSDYNEQFF

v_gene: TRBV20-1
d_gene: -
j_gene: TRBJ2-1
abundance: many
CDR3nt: TGCAGTGCTAGCTGGGGGTGGGGTGAGCAGTTCTTC
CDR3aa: CSASWGWGEQFF

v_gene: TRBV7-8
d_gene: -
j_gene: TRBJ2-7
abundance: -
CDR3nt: TGTGCCAGCAGCCCATGGGAGTGGATAGTAGCCCCGGGAGTCTACGAGCAGTACTTC
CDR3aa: CASSPWEWIVAPGVYEQYF

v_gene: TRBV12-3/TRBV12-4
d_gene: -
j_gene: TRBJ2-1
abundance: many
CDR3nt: TGTGCCAGCAGCTGGCGGAATGAGCAGTTCTTC
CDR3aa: CASSWRNEQFF

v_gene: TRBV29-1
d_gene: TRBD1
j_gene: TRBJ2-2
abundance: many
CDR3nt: TGCAGCGCGGGACAGGGGAACACCGGGGAGCTGTTTTTT
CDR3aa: CSAGQGNTGELFF

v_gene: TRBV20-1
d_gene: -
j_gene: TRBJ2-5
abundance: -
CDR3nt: TGCAGTGCAACCCGTAGAGGCGGGGAGACCCAGTACTTC
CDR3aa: CSATRRGGETQYF

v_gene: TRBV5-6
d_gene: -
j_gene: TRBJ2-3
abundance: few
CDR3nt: TGTGCCAGCAGCTTACCGCGACGCACAGATACGCAGTATTTT
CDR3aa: CASSLPRRTDTQYF

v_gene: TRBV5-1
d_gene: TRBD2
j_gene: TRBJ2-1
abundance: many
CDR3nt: TGCGCCAGCAGCAGAGCGGGAGGAAATGGGGTCAATGAGCAGTTCTTC
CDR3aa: CASSRAGGNGVNEQFF

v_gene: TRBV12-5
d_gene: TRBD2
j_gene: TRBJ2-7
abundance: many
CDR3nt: TGTGCTAGTGGTTTCCCCCCAGCGGGAGAACACGAGCAGTACTTC
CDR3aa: CASGFPPAGEHEQYF

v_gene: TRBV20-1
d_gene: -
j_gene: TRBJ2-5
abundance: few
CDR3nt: TGCAGTGCTAGAGTCCCGCCCGCGAAGACCCAGTACTTC
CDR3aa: CSARVPPAKTQYF

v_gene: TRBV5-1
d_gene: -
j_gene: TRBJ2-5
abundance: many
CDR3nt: TGCGCCAGCAGCTTCAGGTTCGGGGAAGAGACCCAGTACTTC
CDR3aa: CASSFRFGEETQYF

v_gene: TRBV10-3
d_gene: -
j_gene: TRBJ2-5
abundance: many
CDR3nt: TGTGCCATCAGTGCCGGGCAAGAGACCCAGTACTTC
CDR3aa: CAISAGQETQYF